This T cell receptor (beta chain) was sequenced for a study of cytomegalovirus exposure and HLA in healthy donors. On this clone: The antigen remains undetermined.

The germline CDR1 and CDR2 sequences are SGHRS and YFSETQ. The CDR3 runs 16 residues. With V trimmed by 4 bases and J by 2 bases, 6 bases remained unmatched. PCR amplification relied on 60 Vbeta primers (plus 13 Jbeta primers). Here immunoSEQ multiplex PCR was the method, and the copy in TCRdb shows in-frame clones only, minus some. This table has 100,000 to 150,000 clones, roughly 80% appearing once. Findings of the study overall: High specificity and sensitivity for cytomegalovirus status were reported for the classifier. It was in a later analysis that TCR association rates were seen to vary by HLA locus, highest for DRB1 and lowest for HLA-C.

The clonotype comes from a man aged 18 to 30 in good health and CMV-seropositive. This sequence joins TRBV5-1 and TRBJ2-3, with 11 bases identical to TRBD2. The material sequenced was PBMCs. The CDR3 spells CASSPRLAGLTDTQYF. CDR3 DNA: TGCGCCAGCAGCCCTCGACTAGCGGGGCTCACAGATACGCAGTATTTT.